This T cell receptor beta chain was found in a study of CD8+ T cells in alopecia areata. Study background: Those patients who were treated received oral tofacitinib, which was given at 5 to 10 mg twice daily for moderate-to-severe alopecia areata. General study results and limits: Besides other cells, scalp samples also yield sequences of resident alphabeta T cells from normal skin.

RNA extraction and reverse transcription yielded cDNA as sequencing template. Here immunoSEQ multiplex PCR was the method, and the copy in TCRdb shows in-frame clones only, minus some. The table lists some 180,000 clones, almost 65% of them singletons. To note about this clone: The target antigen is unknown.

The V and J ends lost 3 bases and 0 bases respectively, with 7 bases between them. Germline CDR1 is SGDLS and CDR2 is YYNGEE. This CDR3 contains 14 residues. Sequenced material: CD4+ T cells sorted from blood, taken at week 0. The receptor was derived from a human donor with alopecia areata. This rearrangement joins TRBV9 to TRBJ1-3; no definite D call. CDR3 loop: CASSEASSGNTIYF. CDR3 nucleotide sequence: TGTGCCAGCAGCGAGGCGAGCTCTGGAAACACCATATATTTT.